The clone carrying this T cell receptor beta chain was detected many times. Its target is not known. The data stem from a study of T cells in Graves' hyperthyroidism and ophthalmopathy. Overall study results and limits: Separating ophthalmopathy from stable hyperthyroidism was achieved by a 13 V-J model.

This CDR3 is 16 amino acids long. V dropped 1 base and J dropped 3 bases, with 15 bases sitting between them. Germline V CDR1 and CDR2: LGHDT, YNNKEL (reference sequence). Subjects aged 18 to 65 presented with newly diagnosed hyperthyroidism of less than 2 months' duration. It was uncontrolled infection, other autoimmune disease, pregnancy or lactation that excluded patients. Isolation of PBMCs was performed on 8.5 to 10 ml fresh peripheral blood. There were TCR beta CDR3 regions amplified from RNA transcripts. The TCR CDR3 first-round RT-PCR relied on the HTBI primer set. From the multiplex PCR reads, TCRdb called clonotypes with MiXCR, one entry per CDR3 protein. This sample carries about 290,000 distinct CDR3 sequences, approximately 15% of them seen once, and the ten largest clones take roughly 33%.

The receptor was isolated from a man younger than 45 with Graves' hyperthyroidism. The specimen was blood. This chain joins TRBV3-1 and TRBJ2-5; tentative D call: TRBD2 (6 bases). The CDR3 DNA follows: TGTGCCAGCAGCCAAGTGACGGGAGCGCCGGAAGAGACCCAGTACTTC. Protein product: CASSQVTGAPEETQYF.